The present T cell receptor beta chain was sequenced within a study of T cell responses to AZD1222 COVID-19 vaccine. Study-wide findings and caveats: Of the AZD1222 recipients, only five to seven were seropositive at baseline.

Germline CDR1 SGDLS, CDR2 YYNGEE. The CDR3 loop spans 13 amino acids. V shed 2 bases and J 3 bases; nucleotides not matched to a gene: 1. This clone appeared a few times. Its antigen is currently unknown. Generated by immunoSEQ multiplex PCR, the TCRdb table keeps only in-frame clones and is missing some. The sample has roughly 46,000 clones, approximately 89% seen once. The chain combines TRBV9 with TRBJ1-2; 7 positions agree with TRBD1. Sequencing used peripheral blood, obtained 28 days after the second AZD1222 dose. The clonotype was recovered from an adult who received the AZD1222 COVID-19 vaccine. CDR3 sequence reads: CASSVGTDYGYTF. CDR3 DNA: TGTGCCAGCAGCGTCGGGACAGACTATGGCTACACCTTC.